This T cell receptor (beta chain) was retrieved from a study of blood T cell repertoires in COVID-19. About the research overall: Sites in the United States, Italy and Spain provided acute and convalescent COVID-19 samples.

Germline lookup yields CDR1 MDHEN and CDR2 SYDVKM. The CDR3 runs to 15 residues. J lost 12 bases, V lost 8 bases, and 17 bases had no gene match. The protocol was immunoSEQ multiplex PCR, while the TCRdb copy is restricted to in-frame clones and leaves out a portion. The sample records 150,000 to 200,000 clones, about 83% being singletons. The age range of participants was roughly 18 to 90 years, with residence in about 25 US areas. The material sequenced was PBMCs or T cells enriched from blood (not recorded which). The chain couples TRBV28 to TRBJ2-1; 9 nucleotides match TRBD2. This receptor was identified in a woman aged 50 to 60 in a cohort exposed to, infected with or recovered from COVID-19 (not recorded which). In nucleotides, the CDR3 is TGTGCCAGCCGAGGTAGCGGGAGTCAAAGATCCTGGCAGTTCTTC. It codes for CASRGSGSQRSWQFF.